The 32 T cell receptor beta chains presented below share a single source sample, sequenced in a study of blood T cell repertoires in COVID-19 (dated by TCRdb to 2020 to 2022). The protocol used for the library was the immunoSEQ multiplex PCR assay. TCRdb stores this immuneACCESS table with in-frame sequences only. Part of the clones is absent; in the studies checked, under half of the shortfall reflects unresolved V genes, and no reason is known for the rest. A total of under 200,000 clones appear in this sample, approximately 87% of them only once. The leading ten clones occupy 10% of the sample. Sequences were obtained from peripheral blood. Source of these receptors: an older woman with COVID-19, enrolled during active disease.

The CDR3 here is CASSEVSEQYF. Here the CDR3 DNA reads TGTGCCAGCAGTGAAGTGTCGGAGCAGTACTTC. V is TRBV2 and J is TRBJ2-7; no definite D call. The CDR3 runs to 11 residues. V was shortened by 1 base and J by 7 bases, with 5 bases between the two germline ends. The germline V gene has CDR1 SNHLY and CDR2 FYNNEI.

This chain links TRBV9 with TRBJ2-1; the match to TRBD2 covers 8 bases. V lost 0 bases and J lost 5; bases outside the gene matches: 10. The germline V gene has CDR1 SGDLS and CDR2 YYNGEE. CDR3 length equals 17 residues. The DNA for the CDR3 is TGTGCCAGCAGCGTAGAGGTGAACGGACTAGCTAACAATGAGCAGTTCTTC. Encoded protein: CASSVEVNGLANNEQFF.

The gene calls are TRBV15 and TRBJ2-7; 7 bases align to TRBD1. Trimming took 3 bases from V and 4 from J; bases not matched to a gene: 6. This CDR3 is 14 amino acids long. Germline-derived CDR1 and CDR2 are LNHNV and YYDKDF (reference sequence). The CDR3 nucleotides read TGTGCCACCAGCAGGTACGGGACAGCATACGAGCAGTACTTC. It translates to CATSRYGTAYEQYF.

A few counts support this clone. V and J are TRBV2 and TRBJ2-2, with D possibly TRBD2 on 6 matching bases. CDR1 SNHLY and CDR2 FYNNEI come from the germline V gene. With 7 bases removed from V and 5 bases from J, the gap between germline ends came to 14 bases. The CDR3 has 14 residues. CDR3 nucleotide sequence: TGTGCCAGCAACGGGGGTACCGGGACCGGGGAGCTGTTTTTT. This codes for CASNGGTGTGELFF.

V and J are TRBV5-5 and TRBJ1-5; TRBD1 is a possible D gene (5 bases). The germline V gene has CDR1 SGHKS and CDR2 YYEKEE (reference sequence). CDR3 size: 17 residues. Trimming shortened V by 0 bases and J by 0 bases, and 13 bases separated the two germline ends. The CDR3 nucleotides are TGTGCCAGCAGCTTGGCGTATCAGGGTTTTAGCAATCAGCCCCAGCATTTT. This encodes CASSLAYQGFSNQPQHF.

The chain is built from TRBV7-9 and TRBJ1-2; D might be TRBD1 (5 bases). CDR1 and CDR2 from the germline V gene are SEHNR and FQNEAQ (reference sequence). The germline V and J ends were trimmed by 3 bases and 3 bases, with 11 bases remaining between them. The CDR3 runs to 14 residues. CDR3 bases: TGTGCCAGCAGCTTCCGCCGGGGGGACTATGGCTACACCTTC. This encodes CASSFRRGDYGYTF.

The V gene is TRBV6-1, the J gene TRBJ1-2; D unresolved. Germline CDR1 and CDR2: MNHNS and SASEGT. Trimming removed 0 bases from V and 4 bases from J, with 15 bases in between. The CDR3 is made up of 16 amino acids. The CDR3 region is CASSEAIAGGIYGYTF. DNA of the CDR3: TGTGCCAGCAGTGAAGCGATCGCGGGAGGAATCTATGGCTACACCTTC.

The V and J genes are TRBV5-1 and TRBJ2-1; perhaps TRBD1 as D (6 bases). Germline-derived CDR1 and CDR2 are SGHRS and YFSETQ. This CDR3 comprises 16 residues. The germline V and J ends were trimmed by 0 bases and 2 bases, with 12 bases remaining between them. The CDR3 region is CASSLVQGSTYNEQFF. In DNA form, the CDR3 reads TGCGCCAGCAGCTTGGTACAGGGTTCAACCTACAATGAGCAGTTCTTC.

This clone was seen once. This rearrangement joins TRBV6-2 or TRBV6-3 to TRBJ1-1; 7 nucleotides match TRBD1. Losses at the gene ends were 6 bases for V and 8 bases for J; bases not matched to a gene: 6. The germline CDR1 and CDR2 sequences are MNHEY and SVGEGT. The CDR3 has 12 residues. The CDR3 nucleotides are TGTGCCAGCAGCTGGACAGGACGGGAAGCTTTCTTT. Its protein product is CASSWTGREAFF.

The chain is built from TRBV30 and TRBJ1-6; D may be TRBD1 (5 bases). CDR1 and CDR2 from the germline V gene are GTSNPN and SVGIG (reference sequence). This CDR3 has 13 residues. V gave up 0 bases and J gave up 8 bases, with 8 bases separating them. CDR3 DNA: TGTGCCTGGAGTGTTGGGGGGGATTCACCCCTCCACTTT. Amino acid sequence: CAWSVGGDSPLHF. Full variable domain (missing parts from reference TRBV30 and TRBJ1-6): SQTIHQWPATLVQPVGSPLSLECTVEGTSNPNLYWYRQAAGRGLQLLFYSVGIGQISSEVPQNLSASRPQDRQFILSSKKLLLSDSGFYLCAWSVGGDSPLHFGNGTRLTVT.

The chain links TRBV18 to TRBJ1-1, with a possible D match to TRBD1 (5 bases). From germline, CDR1 is KGHSH and CDR2 LQKENI. Between the trimmed V and J ends, which lost 3 bases and 2 bases, there was a span of 25 bases. This CDR3 has 19 residues. The CDR3 loop is CASSPQRAGEDTRNTEAFF. CDR3 coding DNA: TGTGCCAGCTCACCTCAACGGGCGGGGGAGGATACCAGAAACACTGAAGCTTTCTTT. Combining the CDR3 with reference TRBV18 and TRBJ1-1 gives the whole variable domain NAGVMQNPRHLVRRRGQEARLRCSPMKGHSHVYWYRQLPEEGLKFMVYLQKENIIDESGMPKERFSAEFPKEGPSILRIQQVVRGDSAAYFCASSPQRAGEDTRNTEAFFGQGTRLTVV.

The V gene is TRBV19, the J gene TRBJ1-6; D gene uncertain. Germline CDR1 LNHDA, CDR2 SQIVND (reference sequence). V was pared by 3 bases and J by 0 bases, with 6 bases between. The CDR3 sequence is 15 residues long. CDR3 sequence (DNA): TGTGCCAGTAGTATGGAGAGCTCCTATAATTCACCCCTCCACTTT. Its translation: CASSMESSYNSPLHF.

This rearrangement joins TRBV27 to TRBJ1-1, with unresolved D. The CDR3 consists of 12 residues. Germline CDR1 reads MNHEY; CDR2 reads SMNVEV (reference sequence). Trimming removed 10 bases from V and 2 bases from J, with 11 bases in between. This CDR3 reads CATSTGNTEAFF. The CDR3 DNA reads as TGTGCCACCTCGACTGGTAACACTGAAGCTTTCTTT.

The DNA of the CDR3 is TGTGCCAGCAGAGCCAGGGAAAAACTGTTTTTT. This encodes CASRAREKLFF. The rearrangement joins TRBV6-5 to TRBJ1-4; D call uncertain. The length of the CDR3 is 11 residues. In germline, CDR1 is MNHEY, CDR2 SVGAGI. Trimming cost V 6 bases and J 8 bases, with 7 bases left between them.

The V and J genes are TRBV7-2 and TRBJ2-3, with 13 bases lining up with TRBD2. Germline V gives CDR1 SGHTA, CDR2 FQGNSA. The CDR3 runs to 16 residues. Losses at the gene ends were 5 bases for V and 6 bases for J; bases not matched to a gene: 8. The CDR3: CASSPGLAGARDTQYF. The DNA of the CDR3 is TGTGCCAGCAGCCCTGGACTAGCGGGGGCCCGGGATACGCAGTATTTT.

CDR3 region: CATSRDWWRGGSNEQFF. As DNA, the CDR3 is TGTGCCACCAGCAGAGATTGGTGGAGGGGGGGCTCCAATGAGCAGTTCTTC. This chain uses TRBV15 with TRBJ2-1; maybe TRBD2 (7 bases). This CDR3 region has 17 residues. With 0 bases removed from V and 6 bases from J, the gap between germline ends came to 18 bases. Germline V lookup: CDR1 LNHNV, CDR2 YYDKDF (reference sequence).

V usage is TRBV11-2 and J usage is TRBJ1-2; D is undetermined. Trimming took 1 base from V and 5 from J, leaving 11 bases between them. The germline CDR1 and CDR2 sequences are SGHAT and FQNNGV. The CDR3 runs 14 residues. The chain's CDR3 is CASSLVSREYGYTF. The CDR3 nucleotides read TGTGCCAGCAGCTTAGTTAGCCGAGAATATGGCTACACCTTC.

The chain uses TRBV20-1 and TRBJ2-1, with D unresolved. V lost 3 bases and J 7 bases, leaving 10 bases between the germline ends. The germline CDR1 and CDR2 sequences are DFQATT and SNEGSKA (reference sequence). This CDR3 is built from 12 residues. In DNA, the CDR3 is TGCAGTGCTAGTGGGCAGGTTAATGAGCAGTTCTTC. Amino acid sequence: CSASGQVNEQFF.

The rearrangement uses TRBV18 and TRBJ2-1, with 11 bases that match TRBD2. The CDR3 extends over 20 amino acids. V trimming: 1 base; J trimming: 0 bases; junction bases outside the gene matches: 11. CDR1 is KGHSH, CDR2 LQKENI, per germline. The CDR3 region is CASSPRLLAGVHRSYNEQFF. The DNA for the CDR3 is TGTGCCAGCTCACCACGGTTACTAGCGGGGGTCCACCGCTCCTACAATGAGCAGTTCTTC.

The chain is built from TRBV7-9 and TRBJ1-5; weak D call: TRBD1 (5 bases). V lost 5 bases, J lost 3 bases, and 17 bases lay in between. The CDR3 loop spans 16 amino acids. Looked up from germline, CDR1 is SEHNR and CDR2 is FQNEAQ (reference sequence). The CDR3 DNA follows: TGTGCCAGCAGCCTAGGGTCAGGGAAGGACAATCAGCCCCAGCATTTT. Its translation: CASSLGSGKDNQPQHF.

V is TRBV5-1 and J is TRBJ2-7; maybe TRBD2 (6 bases). The CDR3 length is 18 residues. Germline V lookup: CDR1 SGHRS, CDR2 YFSETQ. The germline V and J ends were trimmed by 2 bases and 3 bases, with 24 bases remaining between them. CDR3 DNA: TGCGCCAGCAGCTTCCCGACGGGAGCCGGACACAACCGCTACGAGCAGTACTTC. It encodes CASSFPTGAGHNRYEQYF.

The rearrangement joins TRBV28 to TRBJ2-7, with D possibly matching TRBD2 (6 bases). The CDR3 is 11 amino acids. Germline loops: CDR1 MDHEN, CDR2 SYDVKM. CDR3 amino acids: CAAGRNYEQYF. DNA of the CDR3: TGTGCGGCGGGGAGGAACTACGAGCAGTACTTC.

The chain is built from TRBV20-1 and TRBJ1-2; tentatively, D is TRBD1 (5 bases). The CDR3 covers 13 residues. Trimming shortened V by 3 bases and J by 4 bases, and 12 bases separated the two germline ends. Germline CDR1 reads DFQATT; CDR2 reads SNEGSKA (reference sequence). The CDR3 region has the DNA TGCAGTGCTAGTGAGGGGCCACGCTATGGCTACACCTTC. This codes for CSASEGPRYGYTF.

The chain couples TRBV6-5 to TRBJ1-1, with TRBD1 as a possible D gene (5 bases). Germline lookup yields CDR1 MNHEY and CDR2 SVGAGI. CDR3 length: 15 residues. Trimming removed 6 bases at V and 1 base at J, with 15 bases between. DNA of the CDR3: TGTGCCAGCAGCAACCCGGGACTGAAGAACACTGAAGCTTTCTTT. Its translation: CASSNPGLKNTEAFF.

J is TRBJ1-3 and V is TRBV5-3; the D is unclear. TRBV5-3 is labeled an ORF, and its function is uncertain. The CDR3 loop spans 15 amino acids. The V gene lost 5 bases and the J gene lost 0 bases, with 12 bases spanning the gap. CDR3 amino acids: CARRAGDLSGNTIYF. In nucleotides, the CDR3 is TGTGCCAGAAGGGCAGGCGACCTCTCTGGAAACACCATATATTTT.

This rearrangement joins TRBV12-3 or TRBV12-4 to TRBJ2-7, with D maybe TRBD2 (5 bases). V lost 3 bases and J 3 bases, leaving 9 bases between the germline ends. This CDR3 has 13 amino acids. CDR3 protein: CASSFAGLYEQYF. The CDR3 nucleotides are TGTGCCAGCAGTTTCGCAGGACTCTACGAGCAGTACTTC.

The rearrangement joins TRBV11-2 to TRBJ1-6; 10 bases are shared with TRBD1. V lost 6 bases to trimming and J lost 8 bases; unmatched junction nucleotides: 10. CDR3 size: 16 residues. Germline V gene sequence: CDR1 SGHAT, CDR2 FQNNGV. CDR3 nucleotide sequence: TGTGCCAGCAGATCCGACGGGACAGGGGCCCATTCACCCCTCCACTTT. It encodes CASRSDGTGAHSPLHF.

The chain employs TRBV5-1 and TRBJ2-7; possibly TRBD2 for D (6 bases). The CDR3 is 14 residues long. Trimming cost V 0 bases and J 1 base, with 8 bases left between them. The germline CDR1 and CDR2 sequences are SGHRS and YFSETQ. DNA of the CDR3: TGCGCCAGCAGCTTGGCAGGAGGGTCCTACGAGCAGTACTTC. This translates into CASSLAGGSYEQYF.

This chain links TRBV6-4 with TRBJ2-2, with 7 bases aligning to TRBD2. Trimming removed 6 bases from V and 2 bases from J; junction bases left unmatched: 3. The CDR3 loop spans 14 amino acids. CDR1 and CDR2 (germline): MRHNA, SNTAGT. CDR3 sequence: CASRAGINTGELFF. For the CDR3, the DNA is TGTGCCAGCAGAGCGGGGATCAACACCGGGGAGCTGTTTTTT.

The chain has TRBV10-3 and TRBJ2-5, with 14 nucleotides matching TRBD2. This CDR3 is built from 22 residues. Losses at the gene ends were 0 bases for V and 2 bases for J; bases not matched to a gene: 17. Germline V gene lookup returns CDR1 ENHRY and CDR2 SYGVKD. The CDR3 nucleotides read TGTGCCATCAGTGAGTCAAGGGGCGCTAGGACTAGCGGGGGGCTCACTCAAGAGACCCAGTACTTC. It encodes CAISESRGARTSGGLTQETQYF.

V and J are TRBV29-1 and TRBJ2-5, with D perhaps matching TRBD2 (6 bases). Looked up from germline, CDR1 is SQVTM and CDR2 is ANQGSEA. Trimming left V 3 bases short and J 1 base short, with 9 bases between. The CDR3 runs 13 residues. For the CDR3, the DNA is TGCAGCGTTGAGGCGGGGCCCCAAGAGACCCAGTACTTC. Its protein is CSVEAGPQETQYF.

The rearrangement links TRBV9 to TRBJ2-5; TRBD1 agrees at 9 bases. This CDR3 spans 15 amino acids. V lost 4 bases to trimming and J lost 5 bases; unmatched junction nucleotides: 9. Per germline, CDR1 SGDLS and CDR2 YYNGEE. The CDR3 sequence is CASSIQQGAGETQYF. CDR3 coding DNA: TGTGCCAGCAGCATCCAACAGGGGGCTGGGGAGACCCAGTACTTC.